The sequence of this T cell receptor beta chain was determined in a study of Graves' ophthalmopathy and Graves' hyperthyroidism. General observations from the study: Blood contained most expanded thyroid clonotypes exceeding 0.001 frequency.

About this clonotype: Its antigen is not identified. The junction differs from germline at one of its ends, possibly a read error.

Germline values: CDR1 LGHNT, CDR2 FRNRAP. The CDR3 extends over 13 amino acids. RNA transcripts served as template for amplifying TCR beta CDR3 sequences. RT-PCR in the first round used HTBI primers; a second-round multiplex PCR followed. Each CDR3 protein gets one entry after TCRdb re-called the multiplex PCR reads with MiXCR. The repertoire has about 340,000 distinct CDR3 sequences, 15% to 20% of them found once; the top ten carry about 12%. The TCR sequence derives from an adult man with Graves' ophthalmopathy. The V gene is TRBV12-5, the J gene TRBJ1-5, with 7 bases matching TRBD1. Sequenced material: peripheral blood. The CDR3 here is CASAIDREQPQPF. The CDR3 DNA sequence: TGTGCTAGTGCCATCGACAGGGAACAGCCCCAGCCTTTT.